These 29 T cell receptor beta chains share one sample of origin, sequenced in a study of OX40 agonist ivuxolimab in advanced cancers. Library method: the immunoSEQ multiplex PCR assay. This is the immuneACCESS table as TCRdb keeps it, with only in-frame sequences that have V and J called. A part of the clones is gone; compared with another copy, unresolved V genes explain less than half, and the rest is unexplained. The sample table records about 79,000 clones; roughly 80% of these occur just once. Of the sample, 4.6% falls within the top ten clones. This specimen consisted of CD4+ or CD8+ T cells sorted from blood, obtained in a trial of the OX40 agonist ivuxolimab. These receptors were collected from an adult with an advanced solid tumor such as melanoma, head and neck, liver or kidney cancer.

J is TRBJ1-1 and V is TRBV2, with TRBD1 matching 7 bases. J lost 0 bases, V lost 6 bases, and 7 bases had no gene match. The CDR3 runs to 15 residues. CDR1 is SNHLY and CDR2 is FYNNEI in the germline V gene. The CDR3 DNA sequence: TGTGCCAGCAGCGATGGGGACAGCTTGAACACTGAAGCTTTCTTT. It encodes CASSDGDSLNTEAFF.

The chain carries TRBV27 and TRBJ1-6; no definite D call. V lost 3 bases to trimming and J lost 7 bases, with 7 bases between them. CDR3 length equals 13 residues. CDR1 is MNHEY, CDR2 SMNVEV, per germline (reference sequence). DNA for the CDR3: TGTGCCAGCAGTTTTTTGGGGAATTCACCCCTCCACTTT. It translates to CASSFLGNSPLHF.

This chain links TRBV7-9 with TRBJ2-5, with TRBD2 identical over 7 bases. The J call is uncertain, as TRBJ2-7 better fits the DNA end. The CDR3 is made up of 15 amino acids. Germline lookup yields CDR1 SEHNR and CDR2 FQNEAQ (reference sequence). The CDR3, as DNA: TGTGCCAGCAGCTTGACGGGACTAAGCTCCTACGAGCAGTACTTC. Its translation is CASSLTGLSSYEQYF.

The chain is built from TRBV5-1 and TRBJ2-3; D is uncertain. Trimming took 0 bases from V and 0 from J, leaving 5 bases between them. There are 14 residues in the CDR3. CDR1 is SGHRS and CDR2 is YFSETQ in the germline V gene. CDR3 sequence reads: CASSLVGSTDTQYF. CDR3 nucleotides: TGCGCCAGCAGCTTGGTCGGGAGCACAGATACGCAGTATTTT.

This rearrangement joins TRBV5-1 to TRBJ2-1; 12 bases fit TRBD1. Germline V gives CDR1 SGHRS, CDR2 YFSETQ. The CDR3 spans 15 residues. J lost 12 bases, V lost 4 bases, and 11 bases had no gene match. This CDR3 reads CASSDRDRGRSGQFF. In nucleotides, the CDR3 is TGCGCCAGCAGCGACCGGGACAGGGGGCGGTCGGGGCAGTTCTTC.

J is TRBJ1-6 and V is TRBV10-3, with D uncertain. Germline-derived CDR1 and CDR2 are ENHRY and SYGVKD. The CDR3 sequence is 12 residues long. The V end was cut by 10 bases, the J end by 6 bases, with 10 bases between. The CDR3 is CATETGNSPLHF. CDR3 bases: TGTGCCACTGAGACGGGTAATTCACCCCTCCACTTT.

This clone was counted between two and nine times. The chain has TRBV2 and TRBJ1-4; D is unresolved. The germline V and J ends were trimmed by 7 bases and 13 bases, with 19 bases remaining between them. The CDR3 covers 13 residues. Looked up from germline, CDR1 is SNHLY and CDR2 is FYNNEI. The CDR3, as DNA: TGTGCCAGCAACCCGGAGGGTCAGCGTGCACTGTTTTTT. It is translated as CASNPEGQRALFF. Complete variable domain (other parts from reference TRBV2 and TRBJ1-4): EPEVTQTPSHQVTQMGQEVILRCVPISNHLYFYWYRQILGQKVEFLVSFYNNEISEKSEIFDDQFSVERPDGSNFTLKIRSTKLEDSAMYFCASNPEGQRALFFGSGTQLSVL.

V usage is TRBV5-8 and J usage is TRBJ2-1; 8 bases agree with TRBD1. Germline CDR1 reads SGHTS; CDR2 reads YDEGEE. The CDR3 length is 15 residues. The ends lost 6 bases at V and 4 bases at J; junction bases unmatched: 9. The CDR3 loop is CASNPGQVRYNEQFF. CDR3 sequence (DNA): TGTGCCAGCAATCCGGGACAGGTGAGGTACAATGAGCAGTTCTTC.

This clone was counted a few times. The rearrangement links TRBV5-1 to TRBJ2-7; 7 nucleotides line up with TRBD1. The trim removed 0 bases at V and 2 bases at J, leaving 5 bases unmatched. Germline CDR1 reads SGHRS; CDR2 reads YFSETQ. The CDR3 consists of 15 residues. CDR3 nucleotide sequence: TGCGCCAGCAGCTTGGTAGGGGGCCGGGCCTACGAGCAGTACTTC. This encodes CASSLVGGRAYEQYF. The whole variable domain, remainder taken from reference TRBV5-1 and TRBJ2-7, is KAGVTQTPRYLIKTRGQQVTLSCSPISGHRSVSWYQQTPGQGLQFLFEYFSETQRNKGNFPGRFSGRQFSNSRSEMNVSTLELGDSALYLCASSLVGGRAYEQYFGPGTRLTVT.

This chain uses TRBV29-1 with TRBJ2-7; D possibly corresponds to TRBD1 (5 bases). The CDR3 has 14 residues. Germline V gene sequence: CDR1 SQVTM, CDR2 ANQGSEA. V lost 4 bases and J lost 3, with 16 bases in between. The CDR3 nucleotides read TGCAGCGTTGTCCAAGGGGTTAAACTCTACGAGCAGTACTTC. This translates into CSVVQGVKLYEQYF.

This clone was recorded once. The chain couples TRBV9 to TRBJ1-3; 9 nucleotides match TRBD1. Per the germline V gene, CDR1 is SGDLS and CDR2 is YYNGEE. Germline trimming cut 0 bases from V and 6 bases from J; bases unmatched to any gene: 13. This CDR3 is 18 amino acids long. CDR3 sequence reads: CASSVGGPRTGVTNTIYF. The CDR3 DNA reads as TGTGCCAGCAGCGTAGGTGGTCCCCGGACAGGGGTTACAAACACCATATATTTT.

This clone appeared once. J is TRBJ1-1 and V is TRBV2; D is unresolved. This CDR3 contains 12 residues. Trimming took 10 bases from V and 7 from J, leaving 16 bases between them. Germline V gives CDR1 SNHLY, CDR2 FYNNEI. DNA for the CDR3: TGTGCCACCACAAAGGGAGAAGTTGAAGCTTTCTTT. Amino acids: CATTKGEVEAFF.

V is TRBV18 and J is TRBJ1-2; D is ambiguous. The CDR3 is 15 residues long. The V end lost 1 base, the J end lost 6 bases, and 15 bases lay between the germline ends. Germline V gives CDR1 KGHSH, CDR2 LQKENI. The chain's CDR3 is CASSPQGLGADGYTF. CDR3 in DNA: TGTGCCAGCTCACCACAGGGTTTAGGCGCTGATGGCTACACCTTC.

This rearrangement joins TRBV7-9 to TRBJ2-3; no firm D call. Germline V gives CDR1 SEHNR, CDR2 FQNEAQ (reference sequence). This CDR3 region has 15 residues. V was pared by 4 bases and J by 2 bases, with 13 bases between. The CDR3 protein is CASSSGGSYTDTQYF. CDR3 in DNA: TGTGCCAGCAGCTCGGGCGGATCCTACACAGATACGCAGTATTTT.

V gene TRBV6-6 combines with J gene TRBJ1-5; D remains ambiguous. This CDR3 is built from 12 residues. With 2 bases removed from V and 5 bases from J, the gap between germline ends came to 4 bases. Germline CDR1 and CDR2: MNHNY and SVGAGI (reference sequence). CDR3 DNA sequence: TGTGCCAGCAGTTACGGTGATCAGCCCCAGCATTTT. It yields the protein CASSYGDQPQHF.

The gene calls are TRBV7-2 and TRBJ2-3; D may be TRBD1 or TRBD2 (7 bases each). From germline, CDR1 is SGHTA and CDR2 FQGNSA. The length of the CDR3 is 16 residues. V lost 1 base to trimming and J lost 2 bases, with 13 bases between them. In DNA, the CDR3 is TGTGCCAGCAGCTTAGAGGGGGCGGGAGTCACAGATACGCAGTATTTT. Translating gives CASSLEGAGVTDTQYF.

The chain recombines TRBV7-9 with TRBJ2-7, with TRBD1 matching over 10 bases. The CDR3 consists of 16 residues. Trimming took 5 bases from V and 0 from J; bases not matched to a gene: 7. CDR1 and CDR2 (germline): SEHNR, FQNEAQ (reference sequence). The CDR3 region is CASSADRGAGSYEQYF. The CDR3 DNA reads as TGTGCCAGCAGCGCGGACAGGGGGGCAGGCTCCTACGAGCAGTACTTC.

The chain has TRBV11-3 and TRBJ1-1, with a weak D call TRBD1 (6 bases). CDR1 is SGHNT, CDR2 YENEEA, per germline. The CDR3 covers 14 residues. The V gene lost 6 bases and the J gene lost 2 bases, with 13 bases spanning the gap. For the CDR3, the DNA is TGTGCCAGCAGTCCTGGACAGATAAACACTGAAGCTTTCTTT. It is translated as CASSPGQINTEAFF.

The chain carries TRBV10-3 and TRBJ2-7; D possibly uses TRBD1 or TRBD2 (5 bases each). The germline CDR1 and CDR2 sequences are ENHRY and SYGVKD. The CDR3 is 13 residues long. V dropped 0 bases and J dropped 4 bases, with 7 bases sitting between them. The CDR3 DNA sequence: TGTGCCATCAGTGAGTCGGGGGAATACGAGCAGTACTTC. Translated: CAISESGEYEQYF.

The chain recombines TRBV28 with TRBJ1-1; D is ambiguous. Per the germline V gene, CDR1 is MDHEN and CDR2 is SYDVKM. V gave up 3 bases and J gave up 3 bases, with 2 bases separating them. CDR3 length: 11 residues. CDR3 nucleotides: TGTGCCAGCAGTTTGGACACTGAAGCTTTCTTT. Translating it yields CASSLDTEAFF.

This clone was counted between two and nine times. V is TRBV6-1 and J is TRBJ1-5; D not certain. The germline gives CDR1 MNHNS, CDR2 SASEGT. The V end was cut by 5 bases, the J end by 1 base, with 9 bases between. This CDR3 has 14 residues. CDR3 nucleotides: TGTGCCAGCAGTATGCACGGGAGCAATCAGCCCCAGCATTTT. Translation: CASSMHGSNQPQHF.

The V gene is TRBV5-4, the J gene TRBJ1-2; 7 bases are shared with TRBD1. The CDR3 runs 15 residues. J gave up 1 base and V 2 bases, and 5 bases lay outside the gene matches. Germline-derived CDR1 and CDR2 are SGHNT and YYREEE (reference sequence). Written as DNA, the CDR3 is TGTGCCAGCAGCTTAGCGGACAGGTTTAACTATGGCTACACCTTC. This encodes CASSLADRFNYGYTF.

The gene calls are TRBV6-5 and TRBJ2-7; 7 positions agree with TRBD1. The V gene's germline CDR1 is MNHEY and CDR2 SVGAGI. J lost 5 bases, V lost 5 bases, and 6 bases had no gene match. The CDR3 spans 13 residues. Written as DNA, the CDR3 is TGTGCCAGCAGTGACAGGGTAGTCAACGAGCAGTACTTC. Translated, it gives CASSDRVVNEQYF.

This clone was counted only a few times. The J gene is TRBJ2-7, the V gene TRBV19; 9 nucleotides line up with TRBD1. The CDR3 spans 16 residues. Per germline, CDR1 LNHDA and CDR2 SQIVND (reference sequence). V shed 2 bases and J 9 bases; nucleotides not matched to a gene: 14. CDR3 DNA sequence: TGTGCCAGTAGTATATGGCCCGGGACAGGGCGCCCCCGGCAGTACTTC. This encodes CASSIWPGTGRPRQYF.

This chain joins TRBV6-1 and TRBJ2-1; 8 bases align to TRBD1. After removal of 6 bases from V and 10 bases from J, the junction contained 2 bases not matched to a gene. The CDR3 totals 11 residues. Germline assignment: CDR1 MNHNS and CDR2 SASEGT. CDR3 bases: TGTGCCAGCAGCGCAGGGGGCGAGCAGTTCTTC. It specifies CASSAGGEQFF.

V and J are TRBV18 and TRBJ2-1; 13 nucleotides line up with TRBD2. Germline V gene lookup returns CDR1 KGHSH and CDR2 LQKENI. The CDR3 loop spans 18 amino acids. V gave up 3 bases and J gave up 4 bases; unmatched junction bases: 9. The CDR3 reads CASSPNPGTSGMYNEQFF. The DNA for the CDR3 is TGTGCCAGCTCACCGAATCCTGGGACTAGCGGGATGTACAATGAGCAGTTCTTC. Filled out from reference TRBV18 and TRBJ2-1, the complete variable domain reads NAGVMQNPRHLVRRRGQEARLRCSPMKGHSHVYWYRQLPEEGLKFMVYLQKENIIDESGMPKERFSAEFPKEGPSILRIQQVVRGDSAAYFCASSPNPGTSGMYNEQFFGPGTRLTVL.

V gene TRBV15 combines with J gene TRBJ1-5; D is possibly TRBD1 (5 bases). Germline CDR1 is LNHNV and CDR2 is YYDKDF (reference sequence). CDR3 length: 16 amino acids. V was trimmed by 5 bases and J by 4 bases, leaving 18 bases between them. CDR3 sequence (DNA): TGTGCCACCAGCCAAGGTGGCAGGGTGGGTAATCAGCCCCAGCATTTT. Translation: CATSQGGRVGNQPQHF.

CDR3 DNA: TGTGCCAGCAGCCCCCGGATAGCCTACGAGCAGTACTTC. Translated: CASSPRIAYEQYF. The chain carries TRBV7-8 and TRBJ2-7, with no clear D. V was cut by 5 bases and J by 2 bases, with 10 bases left in between. There are 13 residues in the CDR3. CDR1 and CDR2 (germline): SGHVS, FQNEAQ.

V is TRBV5-1 and J is TRBJ2-7; TRBD2 matches at 12 bases. Germline V gene sequence: CDR1 SGHRS, CDR2 YFSETQ. The V gene end was trimmed by 5 bases and the J gene end by 5 bases; junction bases not matched to a gene: 8. The CDR3 is 15 amino acids. CDR3 amino acids: CASRTSGSFVHEQYF. The CDR3 nucleotides read TGCGCCAGCAGGACTAGCGGGAGCTTTGTCCACGAGCAGTACTTC.